Presented here are 8 T cell receptor beta chains from one specimen sequenced in a study of CD8 T cells in cerebrospinal fluid in Alzheimer's disease. TCRdb reprocessed the 10x single-cell sequencing reads and stores each CDR3 protein as one record, lacking DNA. The listing records over a thousand distinct CDR3 sequences. Sequencing used cerebrospinal fluid. All receptors derive from a human donor with mild cognitive impairment.

V and J are TRBV2 and TRBJ1-1; TCRdb proposes TRBD1, but this gene call is untestable without DNA. This CDR3 has 12 amino acids. From germline, CDR1 is SNHLY and CDR2 FYNNEI. The CDR3 reads CASEGWGTEAFF.

This chain connects TRBV27 to TRBJ2-1; no DNA is available, so the TRBD1 call from TCRdb remains unchecked. Per the germline V gene, CDR1 is MNHEY and CDR2 is SMNVEV (reference sequence). This CDR3 has 14 amino acids. CDR3 sequence reads: CASSFWRGRNEQFF.

By frequency, this clonotype registers medium-sized. The V and J genes are TRBV5-1 and TRBJ2-1. The germline CDR1 and CDR2 sequences are SGHRS and YFSETQ. This CDR3 has 15 amino acids. CDR3 region: CASIPTPSSYNEQFF.

This clonotype is identified as medium-sized from frequency. The chain recombines TRBV7-2 with TRBJ1-2; as DNA is missing, the TRBD1 call by TCRdb cannot be tested. The length of the CDR3 is 15 residues. The germline V gene encodes CDR1 SGHTA and CDR2 FQGNSA. CDR3 region: CASSLATGGAAGYTF.

This clonotype is identified as medium-sized from frequency. V usage is TRBV18 and J usage is TRBJ2-1. The CDR3 has 14 residues. Germline V gene data show CDR1 as KGHSH and CDR2 as LQKENI. This chain's CDR3 is CASSPLDSNNEQFF.

In terms of frequency, this clonotype is large. CDR3: CASSRPPGQGFYTEAFF. This chain joins TRBV27 and TRBJ1-1; checking the TCRdb D call of TRBD1 is not possible without DNA. Germline values: CDR1 MNHEY, CDR2 SMNVEV (reference sequence). The CDR3 spans 17 residues.

This chain uses TRBV25-1 with TRBJ2-5; TCRdb names TRBD2, which stays unverified in the absence of DNA. CDR3 length: 14 amino acids. CDR1 is MGHDK, CDR2 SYGVNS, per germline. CDR3 amino acids: CASSESRQGKTQYF.

The rearrangement joins TRBV30 to TRBJ2-3; TCRdb designates TRBD1, a call that cannot be tested without DNA. The germline CDR1 and CDR2 sequences are GTSNPN and SVGIG (reference sequence). This CDR3 spans 16 amino acids. CDR3 region: CAWSVGGTLGTDTQYF. The entire variable domain, with the rest obtained from reference TRBV30 and TRBJ2-3, is as follows: SQTIHQWPATLVQPVGSPLSLECTVEGTSNPNLYWYRQAAGRGLQLLFYSVGIGQISSEVPQNLSASRPQDRQFILSSKKLLLSDSGFYLCAWSVGGTLGTDTQYFGPGTRLTVL.